This TCR beta chain appears in the sequencing data of a study of identical twins. TCRdb itself ran the 5' RACE reads through MiXCR, one entry per CDR3 protein. The table lists 200,000 to 300,000 distinct CDR3 sequences, 6% to 8% of them singletons. A few counts support this clonotype. Healthy Caucasians alone served as donors. The CDR3 is 12 residues long. Trimming shortened V by 5 bases and J by 7 bases, and 8 bases separated the two germline ends. Germline V CDR1 and CDR2: SEHNR, FQNEAQ (reference sequence). These same records also appear under a second study, on yellow fever vaccine responses in identical twins.

The sample taken for sequencing was CD8+ T cells sorted from blood. The chain employs TRBV7-9 and TRBJ1-4; perhaps TRBD1 as D (5 bases). The receptor's source is a young woman in good health. CDR3 sequence (DNA): TGTGCCAGCAGCCCGGGGCCTGAAAAACTGTTTTTT. Translating gives CASSPGPEKLFF.